The clone carrying this T cell receptor beta chain was seen once. Its antigen remains unidentified. Germline CDR1 is MGHRA and CDR2 is YSYEKL. V was shortened by 1 base and J by 1 base, with 25 bases between the two germline ends. This CDR3 comprises 20 residues. This entry comes from a study of shared clonotypes between healthy human individuals. Study at large: Samples came from a couple of female and three male donors aged 18 to 49.

Study-level results: In having few donors, the study represented limited genetic and exposure-history diversity. Despite large depth, rarefaction showed incomplete sorted-subset sequencing.

The authors ran the assay at deep level. Using immunoSEQ multiplex PCR, the repertoire was profiled, and TCRdb retains in-frame clones only, with some absent. The sample lists 150,000 to 200,000 clones, about 93% occurring once. The source is a woman between 25 and 40 years old in good health. The sequenced material came from naive CD4+ T cells sorted from blood. Subset described: CD45RA+ positively selected. The chain combines TRBV4-1 with TRBJ2-5, with D perhaps TRBD2 (11 bases). The CDR3, as DNA: TGCGCCAGCAGCCAAGCACCGCTGGACAGGGGGACTAGCGGCCAAGAGACCCAGTACTTC. Protein sequence: CASSQAPLDRGTSGQETQYF.